The TCR beta chain described here comes from a study of T cells after posttransplantation cyclophosphamide. Per the germline V gene, CDR1 is SGHAT and CDR2 is FQNNGV. V dropped 5 bases and J dropped 2 bases, with 8 bases sitting between them. This CDR3 has 13 residues. This related bone marrow graft donor gave peripheral blood on the day of marrow donation. This clone has ten or more counts. Its antigen remains unknown. Whole-study findings and limits: TRB overlap between skin or GI tissue T cells and blood was limited. Recipient CMV seropositivity and CMV reactivation strongly tracked TRB clonality. Donor CD8+ memory clones often dominated recipient blood repertoires at later times.

Assay: immunoSEQ multiplex PCR; the TCRdb copy retains only in-frame clones and omits some. The data show 35,000 to 45,000 clones, with none appearing a single time. The chain couples TRBV11-2 to TRBJ2-3, with D possibly TRBD1 on 5 matching bases. This TCR came from a man aged 40-50 years in good health, CMV-negative, and a related stem cell transplant donor. The sequencing input was PBMCs. The CDR3 reads CASSNRPTDTQYF. The CDR3 DNA reads as TGTGCCAGCAGCAACAGGCCCACAGATACGCAGTATTTT.